The 18 T cell receptor beta chains below come from one sample, sequenced in a study of beta chain features in type 1 diabetes (dated by TCRdb to the late 2010s). Library preparation was by the immunoSEQ multiplex PCR assay. The entire isolated RNA was reverse transcribed using the High Capacity cDNA Reverse Transcription Kit, and thus expressed TCRB transcripts were sequenced. TCRdb stores this immuneACCESS table with in-frame sequences only. Part of the clones is absent; in the studies checked, under half of the shortfall reflects unresolved V genes, and no reason is known for the rest. Within this sample are about 340,000 clones, with around 7.6% of them counted one time only. The top ten clones comprise less than 0.45% of the sample. Input material: central memory CD4+ T cells from blood. Source of these receptors: a woman aged 18 to 35 in good health.

As regards this clone: Different DNA sequences within this sample yield the same CDR3. This chain joins TRBV5-1 and TRBJ2-2; D not certain. V gave up 2 bases and J gave up 2 bases, with 4 bases separating them. Germline V gene lookup returns CDR1 SGHRS and CDR2 YFSETQ. The CDR3 has 13 residues. The CDR3 here is CASSLGNTGELFF. DNA for the CDR3: TGCGCCAGCAGCTTAGGAAACACCGGGGAGCTGTTTTTT.

This clone was seen a handful of times. V is TRBV15 and J is TRBJ2-5; D not resolved. This CDR3 comprises 15 residues. Germline V gene sequence: CDR1 LNHNV, CDR2 YYDKDF (reference sequence). Trimming stripped 4 bases from V and 4 bases from J, with 16 bases between. CDR3 coding DNA: TGTGCCACCAGCACTACCATGGAAGTACTAGAGACCCAGTACTTC. It codes for CATSTTMEVLETQYF. The full variable domain, with the rest looked up from reference TRBV15 and TRBJ2-5, is DAMVIQNPRYQVTQFGKPVTLSCSQTLNHNVMYWYQQKSSQAPKLLFHYYDKDFNNEADTPDNFQSRRPNTSFCFLDIRSPGLGDTAMYLCATSTTMEVLETQYFGPGTRLLVL.

The rearrangement links TRBV5-1 to TRBJ2-3; D remains unclear. CDR3 size: 15 residues. CDR1 and CDR2 (germline): SGHRS, YFSETQ. V lost 1 base and J lost 0, with 9 bases in between. CDR3: CASSLSLGSTDTQYF. CDR3 bases: TGCGCCAGCAGCTTGTCGCTAGGAAGCACAGATACGCAGTATTTT.

This clone was seen at least ten times. The V call is TRBV4-2, the J call TRBJ1-5; D perhaps matches TRBD1 (5 bases). The CDR3 loop spans 15 amino acids. Germline V gives CDR1 LGHNA, CDR2 YNFKEQ. Trimming shortened V by 0 bases and J by 9 bases, and 15 bases separated the two germline ends. Here the CDR3 reads CASSQDLGRERPQHF. CDR3 DNA sequence: TGTGCCAGCAGCCAAGATCTGGGCAGGGAGAGGCCCCAGCATTTT.

A few counts support this clone. The gene calls are TRBV11-2 and TRBJ2-1; no reliable D call. This CDR3 region has 13 residues. Germline values: CDR1 SGHAT, CDR2 FQNNGV. V was trimmed by 1 base and J by 2 bases, leaving 3 bases between them. The CDR3 protein is CASSLAPYNEQFF. Written as DNA, the CDR3 is TGTGCCAGCAGCTTAGCGCCCTACAATGAGCAGTTCTTC.

This clone appeared a few times. The chain couples TRBV7-3 to TRBJ1-1; no reliable D call. Trimming cost V 3 bases and J 1 base, with 9 bases left between them. The CDR3 runs to 14 residues. Germline CDR1 and CDR2: SGHTA and FQGTGA. CDR3 loop: CASSFAAENTEAFF. The DNA for the CDR3 is TGTGCCAGCAGCTTCGCAGCCGAGAACACTGAAGCTTTCTTT.

In its sample, this clone was seen many times. The rearrangement uses TRBV5-1 and TRBJ2-2; TRBD2 matches at 9 bases. CDR1 is SGHRS, CDR2 YFSETQ, per germline. The CDR3 extends over 15 amino acids. After removal of 4 bases from V and 7 bases from J, the junction contained 8 bases not matched to a gene. The CDR3 DNA sequence: TGCGCCAGCAGCCCTTTTAGCGGGAGCGTCGGGGAGCTGTTTTTT. Translation gives CASSPFSGSVGELFF.

Many counts were recorded for this clone. CDR3 nucleotide sequence: TGTGCCACCAGCAGAGAAGCGGGAATAGATACGCAGTATTTT. This translates into CATSREAGIDTQYF. J is TRBJ2-3 and V is TRBV15, with TRBD2 matching 7 bases. This CDR3 contains 14 residues. V lost 0 bases to trimming and J lost 5 bases; unmatched junction nucleotides: 2. Germline V gene lookup returns CDR1 LNHNV and CDR2 YYDKDF (reference sequence).

CDR3 in amino acids: CASSGTGYGYTF. Written as DNA, the CDR3 is TGTGCCAGCAGTGGGACAGGGTATGGCTACACCTTC. The chain joins TRBV6-1 to TRBJ1-2; 8 bases fit TRBD1. The length of the CDR3 is 12 residues. The germline V gene has CDR1 MNHNS and CDR2 SASEGT. V shed 4 bases, J shed 5 bases, and the junction held 0 bases outside the gene matches.

Only a few counts were recorded for this clone. The rearrangement links TRBV11-2 to TRBJ2-2, with D uncertain. V was trimmed by 2 bases and J by 5 bases, leaving 18 bases between them. The CDR3 has 17 amino acids. Germline V CDR1 and CDR2: SGHAT, FQNNGV. CDR3 nucleotides: TGTGCCAGCAGCTTAAGTACCGGGTGGGGTAGGACCGGGGAGCTGTTTTTT. Translated, it gives CASSLSTGWGRTGELFF.

This clone was counted a few times. The chain combines TRBV5-4 with TRBJ1-2; D may be TRBD1 (5 bases). CDR1 SGHNT and CDR2 YYREEE come from the germline V gene (reference sequence). Trimming took off 4 bases at V and 5 bases at J, with 12 bases between the two ends. The CDR3 runs to 13 residues. CDR3 sequence (DNA): TGTGCCAGCAGCCCCCGGGACGGTTATGGCTACACCTTC. The encoded protein is CASSPRDGYGYTF. The entire variable domain, with the rest obtained from reference TRBV5-4 and TRBJ1-2, is as follows: ETGVTQSPTHLIKTRGQQVTLRCSSQSGHNTVSWYQQALGQGPQFIFQYYREEENGRGNFPPRFSGLQFPNYSSELNVNALELDDSALYLCASSPRDGYGYTFGSGTRLTVV.

This clone was observed at least ten times. This sequence joins TRBV7-3 and TRBJ2-3, with D possibly being TRBD1 or TRBD2 (5 bases each). V shed 2 bases and J shed 2 bases, with 8 bases lying between them. This CDR3 spans 14 amino acids. Germline CDR1 reads SGHTA; CDR2 reads FQGTGA. CDR3 residues: CASSLGDPTDTQYF. CDR3 nucleotide sequence: TGTGCCAGCAGCTTAGGGGACCCCACAGATACGCAGTATTTT.

This clone showed up just a few times. The chain is built from TRBV10-3 and TRBJ1-2; no reliable D call. V shed 7 bases and J shed 5 bases, with 14 bases lying between them. Looked up from germline, CDR1 is ENHRY and CDR2 is SYGVKD. The CDR3 extends over 13 amino acids. The CDR3 DNA is TGTGCCATCATGTCCCTTAGTAATTATGGCTACACCTTC. This gives the protein CAIMSLSNYGYTF.

The chain combines TRBV4-2 with TRBJ1-2; D is uncertain. V was clipped by 4 bases and J by 3 bases, with 12 bases between them. The CDR3 sequence is 14 residues long. Per the germline V gene, CDR1 is LGHNA and CDR2 is YNFKEQ. CDR3 region: CASSLRGWDYGYTF. Here the CDR3 DNA reads TGTGCCAGCAGCCTTCGAGGGTGGGACTATGGCTACACCTTC.

Many counts were recorded for this clone. The V and J genes are TRBV19 and TRBJ1-1, with 8 bases that match TRBD1. J lost 4 bases, V lost 1 base, and 5 bases had no gene match. The CDR3 is made up of 15 amino acids. Germline values: CDR1 LNHDA, CDR2 SQIVND (reference sequence). The DNA of the CDR3 is TGTGCCAGTAGTATAGGGGACAGGAGCCCCACTGAAGCTTTCTTT. Its protein is CASSIGDRSPTEAFF.

J is TRBJ2-5 and V is TRBV7-2; possible D gene TRBD2, 6 bases. The CDR3 is 12 residues long. Trimming left V 5 bases short and J 4 bases short, with 8 bases between. Germline assignment: CDR1 SGHTA and CDR2 FQGNSA. The CDR3 nucleotides read TGTGCCAGCAGCCGAGCGGGAGAGACCCAGTACTTC. The encoded protein is CASSRAGETQYF.

This clone was observed a single time. The rearrangement joins TRBV11-1 to TRBJ2-3; D is unresolved. Germline values: CDR1 SGHAT, CDR2 FQDESV (reference sequence). The length of the CDR3 is 12 residues. Trimming removed 4 bases at V and 3 bases at J, with 5 bases between. CDR3 amino acids: CASSSETDTQYF. In DNA form, the CDR3 reads TGTGCCAGCAGCTCAGAAACAGATACGCAGTATTTT.

This clone was seen more than once but under ten times. The rearrangement uses TRBV6-1 and TRBJ1-5; 7 bases map to TRBD1. The germline V gene has CDR1 MNHNS and CDR2 SASEGT. The CDR3 covers 14 residues. Unmatched junction bases numbered 2, after V lost 5 bases and J lost 1 base. CDR3 in DNA: TGTGCCAGCAGTTCGGGACAGAGCAATCAGCCCCAGCATTTT. Protein: CASSSGQSNQPQHF.